These 3 T cell receptor beta chains were all obtained from the same sample, sequenced in a study of blood T cell repertoires in COVID-19. Sequenced by immunoSEQ multiplex PCR; TCRdb stores in-frame clones only, minus some. The table has some 300,000 clones, around 92% seen once. Sequenced: peripheral blood. The source of these receptors is a woman aged 25 to 39 with COVID-19, enrolled during active disease.

This chain connects TRBV11-3 to TRBJ1-1; 10 nucleotides agree with TRBD1. The CDR3 sequence is 14 residues long. V lost 5 bases to trimming and J lost 4 bases; unmatched junction nucleotides: 4. Germline CDR1 SGHNT, CDR2 YENEEA. The CDR3 coding sequence is TGTGCCAGCAGCGGCCGGGACAGGGGCACTGAAGCTTTCTTT. This gives the protein CASSGRDRGTEAFF.

The genes are TRBV9 and TRBJ2-1; 8 bases line up with TRBD1. Germline CDR1 SGDLS, CDR2 YYNGEE. Trimming at V came to 2 bases and at J to 2 bases, leaving 3 bases not matched to a gene. The CDR3 runs to 15 residues. CDR3 DNA sequence: TGTGCCAGCAGCGTCCGACAGGGGCCCTACAATGAGCAGTTCTTC. Translation gives CASSVRQGPYNEQFF.

The chain couples TRBV27 to TRBJ1-1; TRBD1 might be the D (5 bases). The CDR3 has 16 amino acids. CDR1 and CDR2 from the germline V gene are MNHEY and SMNVEV (reference sequence). The V end was cut by 3 bases, the J end by 0 bases, with 14 bases between. The CDR3 is CASSFIPGGVNTEAFF. CDR3 nucleotides: TGTGCCAGCAGTTTCATACCCGGGGGTGTGAACACTGAAGCTTTCTTT.